The 7 T cell receptor beta chains below come from one sample, sequenced in a study of Ad26.COV2.S vaccination and SARS-CoV-2 variants. Produced via immunoSEQ multiplex PCR; TCRdb's table is partial and in-frame only. The sample lists 500,000 or so clones; nearly 90% were seen once. Sample treatment: some 20 received Ad26.COV2.S at low or high dose, single or two shots; 5 received placebo; per-sample allocation not given. The investigators took samples on day 63 after the first vaccine or placebo injection. The sample here was peripheral blood, taken in a trial of Ad26.COV2.S vaccine versus placebo. The receptors shown here come from a person between 18 and 59 years old who received the Ad26.COV2.S COVID-19 vaccine or a placebo.

The chain links TRBV5-1 to TRBJ2-3, with D unresolved. CDR1 and CDR2 (germline): SGHRS, YFSETQ. Trimming took 5 bases from V and 4 from J, leaving 5 bases between them. CDR3 length equals 11 residues. CDR3 in DNA: TGCGCCAGCAGGATGGCAGATACGCAGTATTTT. Translation: CASRMADTQYF.

This clone was counted a few times. For the CDR3, the DNA is TGTGCCAGCAGCTTAGAACAGTTTAATTCACCCCTCCACTTT. This codes for CASSLEQFNSPLHF. The chain combines TRBV7-9 with TRBJ1-6; no clear D gene. V was clipped by 1 base and J by 6 bases, with 7 bases between them. Germline loops: CDR1 SEHNR, CDR2 FQNEAQ (reference sequence). The CDR3 is 14 residues long.

The chain employs TRBV19 and TRBJ2-1; TRBD2 matches 8 bases. V lost 6 bases, J lost 7 bases, and 14 bases stayed unmatched. This CDR3 spans 16 amino acids. Looked up from germline, CDR1 is LNHDA and CDR2 is SQIVND (reference sequence). The CDR3 here is CASSTGTRGFGNEQFF. The CDR3 DNA is TGTGCCAGTAGCACCGGGACTAGAGGGTTCGGGAATGAGCAGTTCTTC.

The rearrangement links TRBV11-2 to TRBJ2-5; the D gene is possibly TRBD1 (5 bases). The germline V and J ends were trimmed by 7 bases and 1 base, with 10 bases remaining between them. Germline V gives CDR1 SGHAT, CDR2 FQNNGV. The CDR3 sequence is 13 residues long. CDR3 coding DNA: TGTGCCAGCACCCGACAGTTCCAAGAGACCCAGTACTTC. Amino acids: CASTRQFQETQYF.

The chain combines TRBV4-3 with TRBJ1-4; tentative D call: TRBD1 (5 bases). This CDR3 contains 18 residues. V dropped 0 bases and J dropped 6 bases, with 20 bases sitting between them. The germline gives CDR1 LGHNA, CDR2 YSLEER. The CDR3 DNA reads as TGCGCCAGCAGCCAAGATCCCTCTTTGACAGTCGGGGATGAAAAACTGTTTTTT. It translates to CASSQDPSLTVGDEKLFF.

There are a few counts of this clone. The J gene is TRBJ1-1, the V gene TRBV27; D is uncertain. Germline loops: CDR1 MNHEY, CDR2 SMNVEV (reference sequence). V was trimmed by 4 bases and J by 1 base, leaving 16 bases between them. This CDR3 has 16 amino acids. The CDR3 loop reads CASSYQTITENTEAFF. The CDR3 DNA reads TGTGCCAGCAGTTACCAGACCATTACTGAGAACACTGAAGCTTTCTTT.

The gene calls are TRBV6-5 and TRBJ1-4; D perhaps matches TRBD1 (5 bases). V lost 4 bases and J 0 bases, leaving 9 bases between the germline ends. Germline CDR1 reads MNHEY; CDR2 reads SVGAGI. The CDR3 has 15 amino acids. In nucleotides, the CDR3 is TGTGCCAGCAGTTTGCAGACAGCAACTAATGAAAAACTGTTTTTT. This encodes CASSLQTATNEKLFF.